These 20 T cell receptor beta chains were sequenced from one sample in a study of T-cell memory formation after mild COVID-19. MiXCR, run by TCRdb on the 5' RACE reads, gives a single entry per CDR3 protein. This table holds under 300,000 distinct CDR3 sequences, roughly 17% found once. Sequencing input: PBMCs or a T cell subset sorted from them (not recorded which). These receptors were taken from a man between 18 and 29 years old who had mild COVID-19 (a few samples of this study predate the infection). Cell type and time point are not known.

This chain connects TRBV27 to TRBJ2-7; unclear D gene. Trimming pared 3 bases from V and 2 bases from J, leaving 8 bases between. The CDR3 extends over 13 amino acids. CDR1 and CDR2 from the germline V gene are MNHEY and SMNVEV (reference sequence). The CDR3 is CASSFHGTYEQYF. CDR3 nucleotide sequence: TGTGCCAGCAGTTTCCACGGAACCTACGAGCAGTACTTC.

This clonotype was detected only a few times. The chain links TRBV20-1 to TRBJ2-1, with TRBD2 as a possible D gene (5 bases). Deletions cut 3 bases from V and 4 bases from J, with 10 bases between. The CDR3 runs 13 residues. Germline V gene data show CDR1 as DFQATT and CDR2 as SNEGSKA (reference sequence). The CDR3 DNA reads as TGCAGTGCTAGGGCCCCGGGATACAATGAGCAGTTCTTC. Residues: CSARAPGYNEQFF.

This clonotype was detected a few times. The CDR3 DNA reads TGCGCCAGCGGCTTCCCACCGGGACAGGGGATTTACGAGCAGTACTTC. This encodes CASGFPPGQGIYEQYF. The rearrangement links TRBV23-1 to TRBJ2-7; the match to TRBD1 covers 10 bases. TRBV23-1 is assigned to the ORF class and has an uncertain function. The junction had 14 bases not matched to a gene; V was cut back by 8 bases and J by 4 bases. The CDR3 contains 16 residues.

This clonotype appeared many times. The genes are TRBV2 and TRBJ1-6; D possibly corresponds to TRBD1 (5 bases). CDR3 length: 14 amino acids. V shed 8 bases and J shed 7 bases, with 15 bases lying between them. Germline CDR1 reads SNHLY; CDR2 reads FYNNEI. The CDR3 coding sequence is TGTGCCAGCGGTTACCGGGACGGGAATTCACCCCTCCACTTT. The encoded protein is CASGYRDGNSPLHF.

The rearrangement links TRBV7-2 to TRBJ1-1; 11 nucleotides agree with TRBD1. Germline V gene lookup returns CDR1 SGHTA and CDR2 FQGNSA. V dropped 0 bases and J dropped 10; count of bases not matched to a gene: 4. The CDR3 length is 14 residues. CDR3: CASSLADRGRGAFF. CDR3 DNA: TGTGCCAGCAGCTTAGCGGACAGGGGGCGGGGAGCTTTCTTT.

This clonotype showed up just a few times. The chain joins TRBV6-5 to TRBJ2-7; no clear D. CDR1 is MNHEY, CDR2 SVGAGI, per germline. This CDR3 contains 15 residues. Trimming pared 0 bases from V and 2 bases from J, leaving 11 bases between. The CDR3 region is CASSYSSFGAYEQYF. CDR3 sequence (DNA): TGTGCCAGCAGTTACTCGTCGTTTGGGGCCTACGAGCAGTACTTC.

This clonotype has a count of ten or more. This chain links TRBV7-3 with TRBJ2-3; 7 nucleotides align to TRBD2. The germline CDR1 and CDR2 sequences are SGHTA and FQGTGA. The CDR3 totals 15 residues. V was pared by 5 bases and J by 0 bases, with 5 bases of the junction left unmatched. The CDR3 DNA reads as TGTGCCAGCAGCACGAGCGGGGCTAGCACAGATACGCAGTATTTT. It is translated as CASSTSGASTDTQYF.

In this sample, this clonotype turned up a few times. This chain's CDR3 is CSARGTGNSPLHF. CDR3 in DNA: TGCAGTGCTAGAGGGACAGGGAATTCACCCCTCCACTTT. The chain links TRBV20-1 to TRBJ1-6; 8 bases match TRBD1. There are 13 residues in the CDR3. V was clipped by 1 base and J by 7 bases; unmatched bases: 0. In germline, CDR1 is DFQATT, CDR2 SNEGSKA (reference sequence).

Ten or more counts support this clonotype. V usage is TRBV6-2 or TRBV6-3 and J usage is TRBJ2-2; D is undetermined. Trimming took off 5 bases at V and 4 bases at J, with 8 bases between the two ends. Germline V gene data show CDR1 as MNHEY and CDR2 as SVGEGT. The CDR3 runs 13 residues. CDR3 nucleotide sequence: TGTGCCAGCAGTGCCCGCCCCACCGGGGAGCTGTTTTTT. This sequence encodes CASSARPTGELFF.

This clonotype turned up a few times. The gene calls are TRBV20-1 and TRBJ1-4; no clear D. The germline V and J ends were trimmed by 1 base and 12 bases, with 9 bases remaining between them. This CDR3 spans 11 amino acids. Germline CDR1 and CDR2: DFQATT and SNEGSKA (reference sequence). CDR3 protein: CSARVRRQLFF. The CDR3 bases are TGCAGTGCTAGAGTTCGGAGACAACTGTTTTTT.

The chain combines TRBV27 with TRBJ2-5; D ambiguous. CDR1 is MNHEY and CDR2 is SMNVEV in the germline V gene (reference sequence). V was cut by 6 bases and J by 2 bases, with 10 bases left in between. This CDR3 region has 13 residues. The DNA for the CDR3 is TGTGCCAGCAGGGGGTGGGGTCAAGAGACCCAGTACTTC. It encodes CASRGWGQETQYF.

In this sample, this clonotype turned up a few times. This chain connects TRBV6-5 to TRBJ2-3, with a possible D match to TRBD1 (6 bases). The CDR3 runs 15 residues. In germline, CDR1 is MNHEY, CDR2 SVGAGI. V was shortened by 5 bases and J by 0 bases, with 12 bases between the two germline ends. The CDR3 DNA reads TGTGCCAGCAGTCGTGGACAGCTTAGCACAGATACGCAGTATTTT. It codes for CASSRGQLSTDTQYF.

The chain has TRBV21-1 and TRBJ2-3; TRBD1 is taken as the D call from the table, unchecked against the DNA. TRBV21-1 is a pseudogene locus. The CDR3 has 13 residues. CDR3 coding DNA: TGTGCCACTTCAGGGGGCTGGGGAGATACGCAGTATTTT. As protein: CATSGGWGDTQYF.

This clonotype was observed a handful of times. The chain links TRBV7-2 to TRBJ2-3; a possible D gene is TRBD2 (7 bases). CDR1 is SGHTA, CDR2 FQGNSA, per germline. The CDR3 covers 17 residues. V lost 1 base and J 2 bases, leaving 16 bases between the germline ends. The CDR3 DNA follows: TGTGCCAGCAGCTTAGTCGGGGGGCCCATGAACACAGATACGCAGTATTTT. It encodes CASSLVGGPMNTDTQYF. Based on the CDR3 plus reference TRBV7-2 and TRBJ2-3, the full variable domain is GAGVSQSPSNKVTEKGKDVELRCDPISGHTALYWYRQSLGQGLEFLIYFQGNSAPDKSGLPSDRFSAERTGGSVSTLTIQRTQQEDSAVYLCASSLVGGPMNTDTQYFGPGTRLTVL.

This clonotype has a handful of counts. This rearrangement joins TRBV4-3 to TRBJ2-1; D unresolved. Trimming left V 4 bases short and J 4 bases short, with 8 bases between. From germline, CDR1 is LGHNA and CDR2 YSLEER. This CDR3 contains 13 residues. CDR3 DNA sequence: TGCGCCAGCAGCCGGGCCGATTACAATGAGCAGTTCTTC. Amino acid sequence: CASSRADYNEQFF.

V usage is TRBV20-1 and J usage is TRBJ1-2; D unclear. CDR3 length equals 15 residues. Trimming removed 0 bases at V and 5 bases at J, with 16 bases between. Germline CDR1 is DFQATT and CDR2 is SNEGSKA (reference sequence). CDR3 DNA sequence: TGCAGTGCTAGAGATTGGACTGGAGGGCAGTATGGCTACACCTTC. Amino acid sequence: CSARDWTGGQYGYTF.

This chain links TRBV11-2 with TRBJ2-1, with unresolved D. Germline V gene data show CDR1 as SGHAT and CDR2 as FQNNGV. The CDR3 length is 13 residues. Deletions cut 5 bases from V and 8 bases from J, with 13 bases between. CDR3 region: CASSTRPGDEQFF. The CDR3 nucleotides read TGTGCCAGCAGCACCCGACCGGGCGATGAGCAGTTCTTC.

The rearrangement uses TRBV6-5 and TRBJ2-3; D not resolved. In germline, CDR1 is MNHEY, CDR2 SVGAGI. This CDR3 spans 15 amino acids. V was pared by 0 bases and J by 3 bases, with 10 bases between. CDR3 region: CASSYSLRRTDTQYF. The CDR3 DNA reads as TGTGCCAGCAGTTACTCCCTGAGGAGAACAGATACGCAGTATTTT.

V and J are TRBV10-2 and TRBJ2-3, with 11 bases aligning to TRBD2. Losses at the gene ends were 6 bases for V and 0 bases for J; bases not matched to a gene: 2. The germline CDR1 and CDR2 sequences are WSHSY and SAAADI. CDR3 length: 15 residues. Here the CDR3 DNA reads TGCGCCAGCAGGGGACTAGCGGCTAGCACAGATACGCAGTATTTT. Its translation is CASRGLAASTDTQYF.

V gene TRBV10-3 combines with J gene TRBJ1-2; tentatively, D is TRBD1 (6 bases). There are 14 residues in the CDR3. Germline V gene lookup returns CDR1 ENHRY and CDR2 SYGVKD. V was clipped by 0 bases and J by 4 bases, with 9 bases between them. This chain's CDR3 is CAISESTGSYGYTF. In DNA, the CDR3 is TGTGCCATCAGTGAGTCGACAGGTAGCTATGGCTACACCTTC.